A selection of T cell receptor beta chains follows, all from one sample in a study of graft-versus-host responses after intestinal transplantation. Method: immunoSEQ multiplex PCR; TCRdb's copy keeps in-frame clones and lacks some. The repertoire holds about 54,000 clones, with roughly nine tenths as singletons. Sequencing used PBMCs, obtained roughly 660 days after intestinal transplant. The receptors here all came from a human patient who received an intestinal transplant, so some T cells may come from the graft donor. Both conserved end residues are part of each CDR3. The order of the fields is D gene, V gene, J gene, clone size, CDR3 protein, CDR3 DNA. A D gene is named only where the DNA matches it firmly. Clone size is stated in some rows and not others, as once, few, many or a class when expanded.

>NA|TRBV18|TRBJ2-5|NA
CASSPQLEGETQYF
TGTGCCAGCTCACCACAACTAGAAGGCGAGACCCAGTACTTC
>NA|TRBV11-2|TRBJ2-7|NA
CASSPLTGESYEQYF
TGTGCCAGCAGCCCACTGACGGGGGAATCCTACGAGCAGTACTTC
>NA|TRBV12-5|TRBJ1-2|NA
CASGSTGYGYTF
TGTGCTAGTGGTTCGACAGGCTATGGCTACACCTTC
>NA|TRBV7-3|TRBJ1-1|NA
CASSLSGGLSEAFF
TGTGCCAGCAGCTTAAGTGGGGGTCTCTCTGAAGCTTTCTTT
>NA|TRBV5-4|TRBJ2-5|NA
CASSSDLGETQYF
TGTGCCAGCAGCTCTGACTTGGGGGAGACCCAGTACTTC
>NA|TRBV10-2|TRBJ1-2|NA
CASSPKGGYGYTF
TGCGCCAGCAGCCCCAAGGGGGGCTATGGCTACACCTTC
>NA|TRBV11-2|TRBJ2-5|NA
CASSLLGRRETQYF
TGTGCCAGCAGCTTATTGGGCAGGCGAGAGACCCAGTACTTC
>TRBD2|TRBV4-1|TRBJ2-5|NA
CASSQTSGGGDETQYF
TGCGCCAGCAGCCAAACTAGCGGGGGGGGCGATGAGACCCAGTACTTC
>NA|TRBV25-1|TRBJ2-7|NA
CASSPPTQEQYF
TGTGCCAGCAGCCCCCCAACTCAAGAGCAGTACTTC
>TRBD2|TRBV7-7|TRBJ2-2|NA
CASSLGLAGSGELFF
TGTGCCAGCAGCCTCGGACTAGCGGGGTCCGGGGAGCTGTTTTTT
>TRBD1|TRBV18|TRBJ1-2|NA
CASSEGGLPTGYTF
TGTGCCAGCTCGGAAGGGGGCTTACCGACTGGCTACACCTTC
>NA|TRBV18|TRBJ2-5|NA
CASSLLSQGSQETQYF
TGTGCCAGCTCCCTACTATCCCAGGGGAGCCAAGAGACCCAGTACTTC
>TRBD2|TRBV9|TRBJ2-7|once
CASSGGLAGAYEQYF
TGTGCCAGCAGCGGCGGACTAGCGGGGGCCTACGAGCAGTACTTC
>NA|TRBV11-3|TRBJ2-5|once
CASSFSFQETQYF
TGTGCCAGCAGCTTTAGCTTCCAAGAGACCCAGTACTTC
>NA|TRBV29-1|TRBJ1-2|NA
CSVDKGYGYTF
TGCAGCGTTGATAAGGGTTATGGCTACACCTTC
>NA|TRBV11-2|TRBJ1-1|NA
CASSLEGEAFF
TGTGCCAGCAGCTTGGAAGGCGAGGCTTTCTTT
>NA|TRBV4-2|TRBJ1-2|once
CASSQDWGRDRYGYTF
TGTGCCAGCAGCCAAGACTGGGGCAGGGACCGTTATGGCTACACCTTC
>TRBD1|TRBV20-1|TRBJ1-5|NA
CSGTGYQPQHF
TGCAGTGGGACAGGCTACCAGCCCCAGCATTTT
>NA|TRBV14|TRBJ1-1|NA
CASSQSPGITEAFF
TGTGCCAGCAGCCAGTCTCCAGGGATTACTGAAGCTTTCTTT
>TRBD2|TRBV27|TRBJ2-3|NA
CASSYGGDTQYF
TGTGCCAGCAGCTACGGGGGGGATACGCAGTATTTT
>TRBD1|TRBV11-1|TRBJ1-2|NA
CASSSGQGAYGYTF
TGTGCCAGCAGTTCGGGACAGGGGGCCTATGGCTACACCTTC
>TRBD1|TRBV25-1|TRBJ2-1|NA
CASSEGQVNNEQFF
TGTGCCAGCAGTGAAGGACAGGTAAACAATGAGCAGTTCTTC
>TRBD1|TRBV19|TRBJ1-3|NA
CASSRGQGSNTIYF
TGTGCCAGTAGTAGAGGACAGGGAAGCAACACCATATATTTT
>NA|TRBV5-4|TRBJ2-1|NA
CASSLGGAVHNEQFF
TGTGCCAGCAGCTTGGGGGGGGCTGTACACAATGAGCAGTTCTTC
>NA|TRBV25-1|TRBJ1-3|NA
CASSGNRAPGNTIYF
TGTGCCAGCAGTGGCAACAGGGCCCCTGGAAACACCATATATTTT